This T cell receptor (beta chain) is from a study of blood T cell repertoires in COVID-19. Clones were read by immunoSEQ multiplex PCR, and TCRdb kept only the in-frame ones, dropping some. The table has roughly 410,000 clones, roughly 90% seen once; the top ten hold 0.95% to 1.5%. The J segment lost 8 bases and the V segment lost 4 bases, leaving 4 bases of the junction unmatched. Germline V gene data show CDR1 as SGHDT and CDR2 as YYEEEE. This CDR3 comprises 13 residues. The sequenced sample was peripheral blood. This receptor was taken from a man in his forties or fifties with acute or convalescent COVID-19. The chain has TRBV5-6 and TRBJ2-1; TRBD1 aligns across 9 bases. The CDR3 sequence is CASSRTGDHEQFF. The CDR3, as DNA: TGTGCCAGCAGCCGGACAGGGGATCATGAGCAGTTCTTC.